This entry lists 23 T cell receptor beta chains sequenced from one sample in a study of blood T cell repertoires in COVID-19. Assay used: immunoSEQ multiplex PCR; TCRdb lists only in-frame clones, some missing. The sample has about 150,000 clones, approximately 79% seen once. Sequences were obtained from PBMCs or T cells enriched from blood (not recorded which). These receptors were obtained from a man aged 45 to 65 who had recovered from COVID-19.

CDR3: CAWSGILDRNYGYTF. The CDR3 DNA reads TGTGCCTGGTCGGGAATCCTCGACCGAAACTATGGCTACACCTTC. The V gene is TRBV30, the J gene TRBJ1-2; no reliable D call. CDR1 GTSNPN and CDR2 SVGIG come from the germline V gene (reference sequence). V was cut by 5 bases and J by 2 bases, with 18 bases left in between. The CDR3 length is 15 residues.

The chain couples TRBV13 to TRBJ1-3, with D possibly TRBD1 on 6 matching bases. The V gene lost 5 bases and the J gene lost 1 base, with 15 bases spanning the gap. There are 16 residues in the CDR3. CDR1 and CDR2 from the germline V gene are PRHDT and FYEKMQ (reference sequence). This chain's CDR3 is CASSPRTGLSGNTIYF. In DNA, the CDR3 is TGTGCCAGCAGCCCAAGAACAGGGTTGTCTGGAAACACCATATATTTT.

The chain joins TRBV9 to TRBJ1-4; D not resolved. The V gene lost 0 bases and the J gene lost 4 bases, with 13 bases spanning the gap. The CDR3 totals 16 residues. Germline CDR1 SGDLS, CDR2 YYNGEE. This chain's CDR3 is CASSVGGDLGNEKLFF. CDR3 nucleotide sequence: TGTGCCAGCAGCGTAGGCGGGGATCTCGGTAATGAAAAACTGTTTTTT.

The chain couples TRBV11-3 to TRBJ2-3; a possible D gene is TRBD2 (6 bases). V lost 5 bases to trimming and J lost 5 bases, with 8 bases between them. The CDR3 runs 12 residues. The V gene's germline CDR1 is SGHNT and CDR2 YENEEA. The CDR3 protein is CASSLSGDTQYF. CDR3 in DNA: TGTGCCAGCAGCCTTAGCGGAGATACGCAGTATTTT.

The CDR3 bases are TGCAGCGTTGTCGGGACAGGGGGAATATCATCCTATGGCTACACCTTC. Amino acid sequence: CSVVGTGGISSYGYTF. The chain combines TRBV29-1 with TRBJ1-2, with 11 nucleotides matching TRBD1. Per germline, CDR1 SQVTM and CDR2 ANQGSEA. This CDR3 has 16 residues. V was clipped by 4 bases and J by 4 bases; unmatched bases: 11.

As to this clone: A read error may account for a junction end that differs from germline. The chain uses TRBV5-3 and TRBJ1-6; TRBD1 matches 11 bases. TRBV5-3 is designated an ORF whose function remains uncertain. The CDR3 consists of 18 residues. CDR3 nucleotide sequence: TGTGCCAGAAGATTGGACAGGGGGCCCTGTCGGTATATTTCACCCCTCCACTTT. Its protein is CARRLDRGPCRYISPLHF.

This clone appeared a single time. The chain combines TRBV5-1 with TRBJ2-4; the D is unclear. CDR3 length equals 16 residues. Germline lookup yields CDR1 SGHRS and CDR2 YFSETQ. With 1 base removed from V and 5 bases from J, the gap between germline ends came to 16 bases. CDR3 residues: CASSLFGFSRENIQYF. CDR3 in DNA: TGCGCCAGCAGCTTGTTTGGGTTCAGCCGGGAAAACATTCAGTACTTC.

This chain joins TRBV4-2 and TRBJ2-4, with 11 bases matching TRBD1. Unmatched junction bases numbered 10, after V lost 7 bases and J lost 8 bases. This CDR3 spans 15 amino acids. Per germline, CDR1 LGHNA and CDR2 YNFKEQ. The CDR3 DNA reads TGTGCCAGCACCCCCGGACAGGGGGCTTTAGACATTCAGTACTTC. Translation: CASTPGQGALDIQYF.

The table lists this clone with a count of one. The gene calls are TRBV6-5 and TRBJ2-3, with 12 bases that match TRBD2. The length of the CDR3 is 15 residues. The trim removed 2 bases at V and 7 bases at J, leaving 4 bases unmatched. Germline V lookup: CDR1 MNHEY, CDR2 SVGAGI. This CDR3 is CASSYLAGGMNTQYF. The CDR3 DNA reads TGTGCCAGCAGTTACCTAGCGGGGGGGATGAATACGCAGTATTTT.

The chain links TRBV9 to TRBJ2-5; a weak D match, TRBD2 (6 bases). Trimming removed 4 bases from V and 1 base from J, with 17 bases in between. This CDR3 is 16 amino acids long. The germline V gene encodes CDR1 SGDLS and CDR2 YYNGEE. The CDR3 protein is CASSPLEGGSQETQYF. DNA of the CDR3: TGTGCCAGCAGCCCCCTGGAGGGTGGGAGCCAAGAGACCCAGTACTTC.

The chain has TRBV5-1 and TRBJ1-1; no clear D. This CDR3 is 15 amino acids long. Germline loops: CDR1 SGHRS, CDR2 YFSETQ. The ends were cut back, 1 base at V and 1 base at J, with 11 bases in the middle. The CDR3, as DNA: TGCGCCAGCAGCTTGATCGAGGAGGCGAACACTGAAGCTTTCTTT. Amino acid sequence: CASSLIEEANTEAFF.

The chain couples TRBV29-1 to TRBJ2-3; a weak D match, TRBD2 (6 bases). The CDR3 runs to 14 residues. V was pared by 3 bases and J by 7 bases, with 17 bases between. CDR1 SQVTM and CDR2 ANQGSEA come from the germline V gene. The CDR3 sequence is CSVERSRGGNTQYF. CDR3 DNA: TGCAGCGTTGAGCGAAGTCGGGGAGGAAATACGCAGTATTTT.

The chain couples TRBV14 to TRBJ1-1, with a tentative D call TRBD1 (5 bases). The CDR3 has 15 residues. Germline V CDR1 and CDR2: SGHDN, FVKESK. V lost 1 base and J lost 4, with 13 bases in between. The CDR3 DNA sequence: TGTGCCAGCAGCCAAGGGGGAGGGAGGGGCACTGAAGCTTTCTTT. It specifies CASSQGGGRGTEAFF.

The V call is TRBV28, the J call TRBJ1-3, with 9 bases matching TRBD1. V lost 2 bases to trimming and J lost 3 bases; unmatched junction nucleotides: 8. Germline V gene sequence: CDR1 MDHEN, CDR2 SYDVKM. This CDR3 has 17 residues. Written as DNA, the CDR3 is TGTGCCAGCAGTTTAGTTAACAGGGGGCTGGTTGGAAACACCATATATTTT. It encodes CASSLVNRGLVGNTIYF.

The V gene is TRBV6-5, the J gene TRBJ1-4; the D is unclear. The germline gives CDR1 MNHEY, CDR2 SVGAGI. The CDR3 has 14 amino acids. The ends were cut back, 6 bases at V and 7 bases at J, with 15 bases in the middle. The CDR3 spells CASRRRVEGEKLFF. The CDR3 region has the DNA TGTGCCAGCAGGAGGCGGGTTGAGGGTGAAAAACTGTTTTTT.

The chain is built from TRBV12-5 and TRBJ1-2; tentatively, D is TRBD1 (6 bases). V was cut by 7 bases and J by 7 bases, with 16 bases left in between. This CDR3 comprises 13 residues. The germline CDR1 and CDR2 sequences are LGHNT and FRNRAP. Here the CDR3 DNA reads TGTGCTAGTGACCAGCCCAGGGGACCTGGCTACACCTTC. Translation gives CASDQPRGPGYTF.

The V and J genes are TRBV19 and TRBJ2-7; D is perhaps TRBD2 (5 bases). This CDR3 has 13 amino acids. Germline V gives CDR1 LNHDA, CDR2 SQIVND (reference sequence). The ends were cut back, 5 bases at V and 1 base at J, with 9 bases in the middle. CDR3: CASSPGNSYEQYF. The CDR3 region has the DNA TGTGCCAGTAGTCCGGGGAATTCCTACGAGCAGTACTTC.

This sequence joins TRBV19 and TRBJ1-1; 9 bases match TRBD1. The J segment lost 4 bases and the V segment lost 6 bases, leaving 9 bases of the junction unmatched. There are 15 residues in the CDR3. Germline-derived CDR1 and CDR2 are LNHDA and SQIVND (reference sequence). CDR3 DNA sequence: TGTGCCAGTAGAAGAACCGGGACAGGGATCACTGAAGCTTTCTTT. Translated, it gives CASRRTGTGITEAFF.

This chain connects TRBV5-1 to TRBJ1-2, with 7 bases that match TRBD1. Unmatched junction bases numbered 5, after V lost 4 bases and J lost 5 bases. CDR3 length: 13 residues. In germline, CDR1 is SGHRS, CDR2 YFSETQ. The CDR3 loop reads CASSVQGYYGYTF. Here the CDR3 DNA reads TGCGCCAGCAGCGTACAGGGGTATTATGGCTACACCTTC.

V and J are TRBV6-1 and TRBJ1-1, with TRBD1 matching 10 bases. Germline assignment: CDR1 MNHNS and CDR2 SASEGT. V dropped 1 base and J dropped 4; count of bases not matched to a gene: 0. The CDR3 runs 14 residues. CDR3 nucleotide sequence: TGTGCCAGCAGTGAAGGGACAGGGGGCACTGAAGCTTTCTTT. Translated: CASSEGTGGTEAFF.

The chain employs TRBV5-6 and TRBJ1-2, with D possibly matching TRBD1 (5 bases). Per germline, CDR1 SGHDT and CDR2 YYEEEE. This CDR3 has 15 amino acids. The V end was cut by 5 bases, the J end by 3 bases, with 17 bases between. The CDR3 region has the DNA TGTGCCAGCAGGTTAAGGGGAACATCTGACTATGGCTACACCTTC. It specifies CASRLRGTSDYGYTF. The variable domain in full, with the rest retrieved from reference TRBV5-6 and TRBJ1-2, is DAGVTQSPTHLIKTRGQQVTLRCSPKSGHDTVSWYQQALGQGPQFIFQYYEEEERQRGNFPDRFSGHQFPNYSSELNVNALLLGDSALYLCASRLRGTSDYGYTFGSGTRLTVV.

This sequence joins TRBV5-4 and TRBJ2-4; the D gene is possibly TRBD2 (5 bases). Trimming removed 2 bases at V and 7 bases at J, with 13 bases between. This CDR3 spans 14 amino acids. The germline V gene has CDR1 SGHNT and CDR2 YYREEE (reference sequence). CDR3 residues: CASSLGLKVNIQYF. The DNA for the CDR3 is TGTGCCAGCAGCTTAGGACTGAAGGTCAACATTCAGTACTTC.

The rearrangement links TRBV5-1 to TRBJ2-5; weak D call: TRBD2 (6 bases). CDR3 size: 14 residues. Germline values: CDR1 SGHRS, CDR2 YFSETQ. Trimming took off 2 bases at V and 2 bases at J, with 10 bases between the two ends. Here the CDR3 reads CASSLSAGQETQYF. The CDR3 region has the DNA TGCGCCAGCAGCTTATCCGCGGGGCAAGAGACCCAGTACTTC.